This T cell receptor beta chain was captured by sequencing in a study of ipilimumab plus nivolumab after autologous stem cell transplantation. V was shortened by 5 bases and J by 3 bases, with 12 bases between the two germline ends. This CDR3 is built from 14 residues. CDR1 is SGHRS, CDR2 YFSETQ, per germline. Profiled with immunoSEQ multiplex PCR; TCRdb holds only in-frame clones, not every one. The data contain fewer than 30,000 clones, 70% to 90% of them singletons. Checkpoint therapy with ipilimumab 1 mg/kg began 14 to 28 days after transplant. This receptor was obtained from a male donor with diffuse large B-cell lymphoma. Material: PBMCs, obtained in a trial of ipilimumab plus nivolumab as post-transplant consolidation. The chain employs TRBV5-1 and TRBJ2-1; no clear D gene. The CDR3 protein is CASRPSLGYNEQFF. In nucleotides, the CDR3 is TGCGCCAGCAGGCCGAGTCTAGGCTACAATGAGCAGTTCTTC.